Sequencing of this TCR beta chain was carried out in a study of CD8+CD57+ T cells in acquired aplastic anemia. The sequenced patients had an expansion of CD8+CD57+ cells seen by flow cytometry. Untreated patients provided the blood samples, with no therapy given before sampling. Researchers used genomic DNA as the template to profile TCR beta VDJ and CDR3. TCRdb recomputed calls from the reads with MiXCR, one row per CDR3 protein. The sample records roughly 280,000 distinct CDR3 sequences, about 50% being singletons. About this clonotype itself: The antigen is not known.

Study results and caveats: Patients and healthy controls showed no significant CD8+ Simpson's diversity difference.

V lost 1 base to trimming and J lost 2 bases; unmatched junction nucleotides: 0. The V gene's germline CDR1 is SQVTM and CDR2 ANQGSEA. CDR3 size: 13 residues. Sequencing was done on a sample of sorted CD4+, CD8+, or CD8+CD57+ T cells (not recorded which) from PBMCs. The TCR sequence derives from a human donor with aplastic anemia. This chain uses TRBV29-1 with TRBJ2-5, with 8 positions matching TRBD1. CDR3 sequence (DNA): TGCAGCGTTGAAGGGACAGGGCAAGAGACCCAGTACTTC. It specifies CSVEGTGQETQYF.